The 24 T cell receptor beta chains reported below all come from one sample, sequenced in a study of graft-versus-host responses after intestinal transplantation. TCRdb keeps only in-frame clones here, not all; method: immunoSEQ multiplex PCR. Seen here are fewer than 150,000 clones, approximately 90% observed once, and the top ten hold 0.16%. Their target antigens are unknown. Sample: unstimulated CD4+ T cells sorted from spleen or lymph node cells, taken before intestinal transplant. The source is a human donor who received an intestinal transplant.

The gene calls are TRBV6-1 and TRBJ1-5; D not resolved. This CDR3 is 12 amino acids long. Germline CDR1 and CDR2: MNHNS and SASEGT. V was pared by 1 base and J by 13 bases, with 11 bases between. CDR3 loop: CASSEGTWEQHF. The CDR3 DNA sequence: TGTGCCAGCAGTGAAGGGACTTGGGAGCAGCATTTT.

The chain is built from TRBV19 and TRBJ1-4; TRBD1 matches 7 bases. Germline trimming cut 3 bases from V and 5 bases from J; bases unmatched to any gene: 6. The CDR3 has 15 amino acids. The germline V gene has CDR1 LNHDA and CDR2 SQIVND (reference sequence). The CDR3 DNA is TGTGCCAGTAGTATTAGAGACAGGGTCAATGAAAAACTGTTTTTT. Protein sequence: CASSIRDRVNEKLFF.

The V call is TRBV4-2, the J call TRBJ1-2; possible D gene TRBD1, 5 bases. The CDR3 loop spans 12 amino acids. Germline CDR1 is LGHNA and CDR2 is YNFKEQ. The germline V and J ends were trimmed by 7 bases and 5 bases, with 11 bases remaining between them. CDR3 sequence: CASTFGGYGYTF. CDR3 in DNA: TGTGCCAGCACCTTCGGGGGGTATGGCTACACCTTC.

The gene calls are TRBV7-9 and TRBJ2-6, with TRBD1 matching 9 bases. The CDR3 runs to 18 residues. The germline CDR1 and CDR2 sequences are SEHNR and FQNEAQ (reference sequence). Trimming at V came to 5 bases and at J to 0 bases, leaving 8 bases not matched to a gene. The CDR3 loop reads CASSAGTGTASGANVLTF. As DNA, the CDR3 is TGTGCCAGCAGCGCCGGGACAGGGACCGCCTCTGGGGCCAACGTCCTGACTTTC.

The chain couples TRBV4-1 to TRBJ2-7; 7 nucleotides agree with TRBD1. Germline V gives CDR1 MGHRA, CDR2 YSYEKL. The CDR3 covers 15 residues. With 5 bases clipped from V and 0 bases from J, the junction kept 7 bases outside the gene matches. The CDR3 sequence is CASSEAGTVSYEQYF. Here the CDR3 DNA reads TGCGCCAGCAGCGAAGCCGGGACAGTCTCCTACGAGCAGTACTTC.

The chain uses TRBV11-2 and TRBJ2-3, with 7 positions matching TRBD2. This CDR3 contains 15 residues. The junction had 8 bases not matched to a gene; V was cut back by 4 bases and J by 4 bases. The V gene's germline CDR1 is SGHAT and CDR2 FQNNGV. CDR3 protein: CASSSFGLEADTQYF. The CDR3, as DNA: TGTGCCAGCAGCTCCTTTGGACTAGAAGCAGATACGCAGTATTTT.

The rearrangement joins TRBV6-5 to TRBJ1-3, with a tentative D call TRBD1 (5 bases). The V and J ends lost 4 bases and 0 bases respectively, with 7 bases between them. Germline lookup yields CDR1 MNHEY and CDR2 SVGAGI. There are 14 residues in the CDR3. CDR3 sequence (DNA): TGTGCCAGCAGTTCGACAGACTCTGGAAACACCATATATTTT. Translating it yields CASSSTDSGNTIYF.

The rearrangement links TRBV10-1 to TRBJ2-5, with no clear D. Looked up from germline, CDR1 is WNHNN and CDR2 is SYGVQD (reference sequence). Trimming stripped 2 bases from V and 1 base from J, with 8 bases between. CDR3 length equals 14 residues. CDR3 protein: CASSENSPQETQYF. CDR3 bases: TGCGCCAGCAGTGAGAACAGTCCCCAAGAGACCCAGTACTTC.

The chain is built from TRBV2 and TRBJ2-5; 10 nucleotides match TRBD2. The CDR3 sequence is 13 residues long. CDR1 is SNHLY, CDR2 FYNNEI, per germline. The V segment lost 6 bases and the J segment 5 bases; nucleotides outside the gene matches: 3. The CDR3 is CASSTTSGETQYF. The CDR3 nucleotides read TGTGCCAGCAGCACGACTAGCGGGGAGACCCAGTACTTC.

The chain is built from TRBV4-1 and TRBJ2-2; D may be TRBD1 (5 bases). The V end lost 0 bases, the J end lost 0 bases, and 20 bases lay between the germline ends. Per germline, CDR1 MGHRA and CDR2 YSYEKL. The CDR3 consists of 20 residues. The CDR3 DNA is TGCGCCAGCAGCCAAGAATTGGTCGGGCAGGGAACCGCGAACACCGGGGAGCTGTTTTTT. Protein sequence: CASSQELVGQGTANTGELFF.

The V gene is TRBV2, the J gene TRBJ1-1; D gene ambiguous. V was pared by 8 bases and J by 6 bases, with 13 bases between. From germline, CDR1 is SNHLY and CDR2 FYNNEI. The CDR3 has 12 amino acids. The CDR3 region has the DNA TGTGCCAGCTGTGTAATAAACGCTGAAGCTTTCTTT. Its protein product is CASCVINAEAFF.

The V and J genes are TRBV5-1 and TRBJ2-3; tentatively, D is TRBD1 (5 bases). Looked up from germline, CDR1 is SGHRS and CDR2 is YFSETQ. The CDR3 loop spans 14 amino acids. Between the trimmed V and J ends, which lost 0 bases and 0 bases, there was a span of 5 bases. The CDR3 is CASSLGQSTDTQYF. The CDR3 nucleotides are TGCGCCAGCAGCTTGGGACAGAGCACAGATACGCAGTATTTT.

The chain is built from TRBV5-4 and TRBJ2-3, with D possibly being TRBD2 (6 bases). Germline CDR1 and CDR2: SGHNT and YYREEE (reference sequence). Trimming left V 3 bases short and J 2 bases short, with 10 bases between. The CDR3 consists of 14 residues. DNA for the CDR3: TGTGCCAGCAGCTGGAGGGGAGACACAGATACGCAGTATTTT. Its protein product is CASSWRGDTDTQYF.

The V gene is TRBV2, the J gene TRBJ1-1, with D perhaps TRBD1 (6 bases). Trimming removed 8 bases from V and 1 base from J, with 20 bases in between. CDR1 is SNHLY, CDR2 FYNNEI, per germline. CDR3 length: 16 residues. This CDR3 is CASSALSTGRNTEAFF. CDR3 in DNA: TGTGCCAGCTCGGCCTTATCTACAGGGCGGAACACTGAAGCTTTCTTT.

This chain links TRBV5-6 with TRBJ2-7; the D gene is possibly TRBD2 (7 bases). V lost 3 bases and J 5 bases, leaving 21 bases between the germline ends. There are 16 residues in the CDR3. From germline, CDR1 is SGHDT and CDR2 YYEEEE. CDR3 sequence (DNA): TGTGCCAGCAGCTCCCCTATGGGGGGGCTGTCCCACGAGCAGTACTTC. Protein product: CASSSPMGGLSHEQYF. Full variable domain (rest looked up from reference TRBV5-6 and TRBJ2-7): DAGVTQSPTHLIKTRGQQVTLRCSPKSGHDTVSWYQQALGQGPQFIFQYYEEEERQRGNFPDRFSGHQFPNYSSELNVNALLLGDSALYLCASSSPMGGLSHEQYFGPGTRLTVT.

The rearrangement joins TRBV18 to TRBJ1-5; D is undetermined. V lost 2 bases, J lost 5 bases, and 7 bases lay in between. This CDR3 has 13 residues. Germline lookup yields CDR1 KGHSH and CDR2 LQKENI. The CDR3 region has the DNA TGTGCCAGCTCACCAGGGGAGGATCAGCCCCAGCATTTT. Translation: CASSPGEDQPQHF.

CDR3 sequence reads: CASSLIWAGGHEQYF. As DNA, the CDR3 is TGTGCCAGCAGCTTAATCTGGGCGGGGGGGCACGAGCAGTACTTC. The chain recombines TRBV7-8 with TRBJ2-7; 9 bases fit TRBD2. The CDR3 is 15 residues long. CDR1 is SGHVS and CDR2 is FQNEAQ in the germline V gene. The junction had 7 bases not matched to a gene; V was cut back by 2 bases and J by 5 bases.

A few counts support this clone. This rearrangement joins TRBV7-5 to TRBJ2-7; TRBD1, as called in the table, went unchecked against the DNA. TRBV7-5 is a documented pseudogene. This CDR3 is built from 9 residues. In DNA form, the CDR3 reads TGTGCCGAGGGGGACGAGCAGTACTTC. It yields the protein CAEGDEQYF.

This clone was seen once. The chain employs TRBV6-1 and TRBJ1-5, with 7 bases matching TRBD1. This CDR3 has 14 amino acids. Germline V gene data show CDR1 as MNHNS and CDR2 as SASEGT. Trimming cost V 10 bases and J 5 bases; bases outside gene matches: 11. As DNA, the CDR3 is TGTGCCATCCTAAACCGACAGGGAGATCAGCCCCAGCATTTT. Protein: CAILNRQGDQPQHF.

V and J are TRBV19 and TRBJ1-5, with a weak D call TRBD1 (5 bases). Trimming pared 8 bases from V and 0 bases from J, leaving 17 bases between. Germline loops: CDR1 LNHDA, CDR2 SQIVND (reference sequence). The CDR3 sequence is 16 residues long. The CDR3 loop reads CASAHQGYNSNQPQHF. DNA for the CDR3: TGTGCCAGTGCACATCAGGGATACAATAGCAATCAGCCCCAGCATTTT.

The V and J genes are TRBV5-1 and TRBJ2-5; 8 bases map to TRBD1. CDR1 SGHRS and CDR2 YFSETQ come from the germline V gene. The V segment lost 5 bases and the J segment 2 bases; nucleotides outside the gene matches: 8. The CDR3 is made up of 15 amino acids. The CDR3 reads CASSPGTGLQETQYF. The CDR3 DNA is TGCGCCAGCAGTCCCGGGACAGGCCTACAAGAGACCCAGTACTTC.

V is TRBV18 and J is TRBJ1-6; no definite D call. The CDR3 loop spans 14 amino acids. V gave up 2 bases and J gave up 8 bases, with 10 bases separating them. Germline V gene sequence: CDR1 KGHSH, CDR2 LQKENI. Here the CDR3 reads CASSPAARDSPLHF. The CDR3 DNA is TGTGCCAGCTCACCAGCTGCTCGGGATTCACCCCTCCACTTT.

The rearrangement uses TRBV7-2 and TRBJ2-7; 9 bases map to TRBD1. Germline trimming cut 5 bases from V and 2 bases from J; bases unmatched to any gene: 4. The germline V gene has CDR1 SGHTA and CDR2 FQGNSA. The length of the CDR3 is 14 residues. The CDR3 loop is CASSRQGGTYEQYF. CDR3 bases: TGTGCCAGCAGCCGACAGGGGGGAACCTACGAGCAGTACTTC.

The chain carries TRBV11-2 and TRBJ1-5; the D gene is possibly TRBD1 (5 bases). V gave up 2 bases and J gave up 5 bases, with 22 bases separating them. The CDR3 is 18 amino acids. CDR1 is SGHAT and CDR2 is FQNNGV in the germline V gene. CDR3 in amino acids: CASSLNRDFRREHQPQHF. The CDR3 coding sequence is TGTGCCAGCAGCTTAAATAGGGACTTCCGCAGGGAGCATCAGCCCCAGCATTTT.